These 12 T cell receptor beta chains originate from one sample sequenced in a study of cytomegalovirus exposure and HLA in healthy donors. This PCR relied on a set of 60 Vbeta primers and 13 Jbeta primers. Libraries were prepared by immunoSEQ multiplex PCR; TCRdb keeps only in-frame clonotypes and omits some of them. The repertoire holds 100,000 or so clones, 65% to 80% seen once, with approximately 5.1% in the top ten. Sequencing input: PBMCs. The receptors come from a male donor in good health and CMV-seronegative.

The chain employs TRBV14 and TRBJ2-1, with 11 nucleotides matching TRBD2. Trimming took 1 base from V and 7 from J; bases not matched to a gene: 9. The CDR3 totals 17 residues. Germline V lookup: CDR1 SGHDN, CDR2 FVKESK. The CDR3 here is CASSQVLAGDPRNEQFF. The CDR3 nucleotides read TGTGCCAGCAGCCAAGTACTAGCGGGAGACCCTCGGAATGAGCAGTTCTTC.

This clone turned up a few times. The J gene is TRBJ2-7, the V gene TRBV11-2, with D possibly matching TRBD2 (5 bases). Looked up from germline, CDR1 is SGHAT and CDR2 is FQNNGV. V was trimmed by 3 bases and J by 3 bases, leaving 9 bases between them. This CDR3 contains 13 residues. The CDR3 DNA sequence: TGTGCCAGCAGCTTTCCGGGAAACTACGAGCAGTACTTC. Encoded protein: CASSFPGNYEQYF.

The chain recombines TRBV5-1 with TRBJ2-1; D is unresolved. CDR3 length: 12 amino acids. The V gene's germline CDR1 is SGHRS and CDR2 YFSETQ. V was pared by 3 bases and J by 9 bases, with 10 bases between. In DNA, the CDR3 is TGCGCCAGCAGCTGGTCTTCCAGTGAGCAGTTCTTC. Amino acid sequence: CASSWSSSEQFF.

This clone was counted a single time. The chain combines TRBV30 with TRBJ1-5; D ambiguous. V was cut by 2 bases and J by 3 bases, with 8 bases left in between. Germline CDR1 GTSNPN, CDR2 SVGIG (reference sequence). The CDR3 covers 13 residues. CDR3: CAWSPGSNQPQHF. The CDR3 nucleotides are TGTGCCTGGAGTCCAGGTTCCAATCAGCCCCAGCATTTT. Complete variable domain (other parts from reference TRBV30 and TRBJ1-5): SQTIHQWPATLVQPVGSPLSLECTVEGTSNPNLYWYRQAAGRGLQLLFYSVGIGQISSEVPQNLSASRPQDRQFILSSKKLLLSDSGFYLCAWSPGSNQPQHFGDGTRLSIL.

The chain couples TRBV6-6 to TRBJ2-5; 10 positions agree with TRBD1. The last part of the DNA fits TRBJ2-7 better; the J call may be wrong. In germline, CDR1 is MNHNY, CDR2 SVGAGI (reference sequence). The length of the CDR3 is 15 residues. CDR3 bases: TGTGCCAGCAGTTCCCGGACAGGGGGCTCCTACGAGCAGTACTTC. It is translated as CASSSRTGGSYEQYF.

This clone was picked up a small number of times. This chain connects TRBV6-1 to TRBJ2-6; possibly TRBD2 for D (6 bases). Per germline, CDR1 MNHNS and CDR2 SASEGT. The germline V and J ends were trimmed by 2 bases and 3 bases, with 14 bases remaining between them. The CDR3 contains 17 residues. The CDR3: CASSEIIPGLGANVLTF. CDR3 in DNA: TGTGCCAGCAGTGAAATAATCCCGGGACTTGGGGCCAACGTCCTGACTTTC.

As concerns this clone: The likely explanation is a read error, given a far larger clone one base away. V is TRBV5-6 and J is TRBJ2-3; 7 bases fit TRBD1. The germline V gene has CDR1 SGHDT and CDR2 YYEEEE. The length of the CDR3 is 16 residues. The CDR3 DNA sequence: TGTGCCACCAGCTCCGGGACAGCCACTAGCACAGATACGCAGTATTTT. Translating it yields CATSSGTATSTDTQYF.

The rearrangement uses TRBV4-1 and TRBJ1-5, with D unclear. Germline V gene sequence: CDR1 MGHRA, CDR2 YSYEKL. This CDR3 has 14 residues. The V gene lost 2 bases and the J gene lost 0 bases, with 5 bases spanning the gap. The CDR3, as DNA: TGCGCCAGCAGCCAACTAGATAGCAATCAGCCCCAGCATTTT. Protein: CASSQLDSNQPQHF.

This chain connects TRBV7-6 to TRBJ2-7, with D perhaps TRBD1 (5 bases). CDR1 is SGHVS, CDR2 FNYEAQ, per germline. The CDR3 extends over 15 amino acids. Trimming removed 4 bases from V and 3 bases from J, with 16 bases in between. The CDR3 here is CASSYRTDPGYEQYF. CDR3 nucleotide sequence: TGTGCCAGCAGCTACAGGACGGACCCCGGCTACGAGCAGTACTTC.

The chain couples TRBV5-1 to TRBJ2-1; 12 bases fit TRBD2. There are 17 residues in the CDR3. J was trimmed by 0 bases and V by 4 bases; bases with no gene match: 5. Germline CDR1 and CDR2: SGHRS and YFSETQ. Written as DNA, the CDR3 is TGCGCCAGCAGCCCCACTAGCGGGAGGACCTCCTACAATGAGCAGTTCTTC. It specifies CASSPTSGRTSYNEQFF.

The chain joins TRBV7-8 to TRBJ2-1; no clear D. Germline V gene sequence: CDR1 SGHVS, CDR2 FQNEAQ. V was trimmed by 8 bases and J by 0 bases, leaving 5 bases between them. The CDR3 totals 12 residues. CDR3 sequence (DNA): TGTGCCAGCCGGAGCTCCTACAATGAGCAGTTCTTC. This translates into CASRSSYNEQFF.

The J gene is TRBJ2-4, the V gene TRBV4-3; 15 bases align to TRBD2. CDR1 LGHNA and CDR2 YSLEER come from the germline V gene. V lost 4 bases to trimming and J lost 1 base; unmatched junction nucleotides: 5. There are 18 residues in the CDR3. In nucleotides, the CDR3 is TGCGCCAGCAGCCTGGGACTAGCGGGAGGATCGGCCAAAAACATTCAGTACTTC. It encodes CASSLGLAGGSAKNIQYF.